Shown below are 26 T cell receptor beta chains from a single sample sequenced in a study of cytomegalovirus exposure and HLA in healthy donors. Primers for the PCR totalled 60 Vbeta and 13 Jbeta. TCRdb's copy holds only in-frame clones and misses some; the assay was immunoSEQ multiplex PCR. Here the sample spans roughly 100,000 clones, roughly 80% being singletons. Input material: PBMCs. All receptors come from a man aged 55 to 70 in good health and CMV-seronegative.

This clone appeared a few times. The CDR3: CASSHAPDRRTGNTIYF. The CDR3 DNA reads as TGCGCCAGCAGCCACGCCCCGGACAGGAGAACTGGAAACACCATATATTTT. J is TRBJ1-3 and V is TRBV4-1; the match to TRBD1 covers 7 bases. The CDR3 contains 17 residues. CDR1 and CDR2 (germline): MGHRA, YSYEKL. The V gene end was trimmed by 3 bases and the J gene end by 2 bases; junction bases not matched to a gene: 10.

V and J are TRBV28 and TRBJ1-1; the D gene is possibly TRBD1 (6 bases). The length of the CDR3 is 14 residues. Germline loops: CDR1 MDHEN, CDR2 SYDVKM. Trimming took 2 bases from V and 5 from J, leaving 12 bases between them. The CDR3 nucleotides are TGTGCCAGCAGTTTAGGGGGGGCGCAGACTGAAGCTTTCTTT. The encoded protein is CASSLGGAQTEAFF.

The chain employs TRBV5-1 and TRBJ2-3; 7 bases match TRBD1. The germline V gene encodes CDR1 SGHRS and CDR2 YFSETQ. There are 16 residues in the CDR3. V was pared by 4 bases and J by 0 bases, with 8 bases of the junction left unmatched. As DNA, the CDR3 is TGCGCCAGCAGCACGGGACAGCCCACTAGCACAGATACGCAGTATTTT. Its protein product is CASSTGQPTSTDTQYF.

This clone was detected a few times. The J gene is TRBJ2-7, the V gene TRBV21-1; no check of the table's D call, TRBD2, against the DNA was made. TRBV21-1 is a recognized pseudogene. The CDR3 runs to 20 residues. The CDR3 DNA follows: TGTGCCAGCAGCAAAGCGAGAAGGACTAGCGGGGCTCCGAGCTCCTACGAGCAGTACGTC. It encodes CASSKARRTSGAPSSYEQYV.

The sample holds a few counts of this clone. This sequence joins TRBV18 and TRBJ2-1; perhaps TRBD1 as D (6 bases). The V and J ends lost 4 bases and 0 bases respectively, with 25 bases between them. The CDR3 has 20 amino acids. The germline V gene encodes CDR1 KGHSH and CDR2 LQKENI. The CDR3 reads CASSLIIGAGALSSYNEQFF. The CDR3 DNA is TGTGCCAGCTCACTAATCATCGGGGCAGGGGCCCTAAGCTCCTACAATGAGCAGTTCTTC.

The chain joins TRBV7-9 to TRBJ2-2; TRBD1 matches at 10 bases. Germline loops: CDR1 SEHNR, CDR2 FQNEAQ (reference sequence). This CDR3 contains 14 residues. The J segment lost 7 bases and the V segment lost 7 bases, leaving 6 bases of the junction unmatched. The CDR3 protein is CASNPGQGSGELFF. The CDR3 region has the DNA TGTGCCAGCAATCCGGGACAGGGGAGCGGGGAGCTGTTTTTT.

This chain connects TRBV5-6 to TRBJ1-4; TRBD1 agrees at 10 bases. The germline V gene encodes CDR1 SGHDT and CDR2 YYEEEE. The trim removed 4 bases at V and 0 bases at J, leaving 3 bases unmatched. The CDR3 runs 16 residues. The CDR3 loop is CASSGGQGATNEKLFF. CDR3 nucleotides: TGTGCCAGCAGCGGCGGACAGGGGGCAACTAATGAAAAACTGTTTTTT.

The DNA for the CDR3 is TGTGCCAGCAGGGACGACAGGCCCCGCATGAACACTGAAGCTTTCTTT. Its translation is CASRDDRPRMNTEAFF. This chain uses TRBV6-4 with TRBJ1-1; tentative D call: TRBD1 (6 bases). The CDR3 consists of 16 residues. V lost 6 bases to trimming and J lost 0 bases, with 17 bases between them. Germline V gives CDR1 MRHNA, CDR2 SNTAGT.

CDR3 region: CASSPRVFEGDGYTF. The CDR3 bases are TGCGCCAGCAGCCCAAGGGTCTTCGAAGGGGATGGCTACACCTTC. V gene TRBV5-1 combines with J gene TRBJ1-2; D is possibly TRBD1 (5 bases). Germline-derived CDR1 and CDR2 are SGHRS and YFSETQ. Trimming cost V 4 bases and J 6 bases, with 19 bases left between them. This CDR3 spans 15 amino acids.

By share, this clone ranks as medium-sized. The V gene is TRBV5-1, the J gene TRBJ1-5; D may be TRBD1 (5 bases). This CDR3 region has 15 residues. Germline V gene lookup returns CDR1 SGHRS and CDR2 YFSETQ. V dropped 0 bases and J dropped 7 bases, with 14 bases sitting between them. CDR3 sequence: CASSLDGGFRQPQHF. CDR3 in DNA: TGCGCCAGCAGCTTGGACGGGGGATTTCGGCAGCCCCAGCATTTT.

The chain employs TRBV10-3 and TRBJ1-3, with unresolved D. The germline V gene encodes CDR1 ENHRY and CDR2 SYGVKD. V gave up 6 bases and J gave up 3 bases, with 9 bases separating them. The CDR3 covers 13 residues. The CDR3 region has the DNA TGTGCCATCAGGGGCACACTTGGAAACACCATATATTTT. Its translation is CAIRGTLGNTIYF.

The chain carries TRBV7-2 and TRBJ2-3, with 10 bases fitting TRBD2. Germline V gene sequence: CDR1 SGHTA, CDR2 FQGNSA. This CDR3 has 16 amino acids. The V and J ends lost 1 base and 1 base, in that order; junction bases with no gene match: 2. DNA of the CDR3: TGTGCCAGCAGCTTAGATCTAGCGGGGGGCACAGATACGCAGTATTTT. Translation gives CASSLDLAGGTDTQYF.

CDR3 residues: CASGRERDQPQHF. In DNA, the CDR3 is TGTGCCAGTGGTAGGGAGAGGGATCAGCCCCAGCATTTT. The V call is TRBV19, the J call TRBJ1-5, with D unclear. Germline CDR1 reads LNHDA; CDR2 reads SQIVND (reference sequence). V was trimmed by 8 bases and J by 5 bases, leaving 13 bases between them. There are 13 residues in the CDR3.

The chain couples TRBV4-2 to TRBJ2-3; 12 nucleotides match TRBD2. In germline, CDR1 is LGHNA, CDR2 YNFKEQ. J gave up 4 bases and V 2 bases, and 10 bases lay outside the gene matches. The CDR3 is 18 amino acids. Here the CDR3 DNA reads TGTGCCAGCAGCCAATTCCCCGGGGCTAGCGGGGGGGCAGATACGCAGTATTTT. Protein: CASSQFPGASGGADTQYF.

The V and J genes are TRBV28 and TRBJ2-3; D might be TRBD1 (6 bases). CDR1 is MDHEN and CDR2 is SYDVKM in the germline V gene. The length of the CDR3 is 15 residues. Deletions cut 6 bases from V and 1 base from J, with 14 bases between. In nucleotides, the CDR3 is TGTGCCAGCAGGGCAGGACAGCGTCGCACAGATACGCAGTATTTT. Translation: CASRAGQRRTDTQYF.

The CDR3 nucleotides are TGTGCCAGCAGCCTTCGGACTAGCGGGGGGCCCACAGATACGCAGTATTTT. Translating gives CASSLRTSGGPTDTQYF. This chain uses TRBV7-2 with TRBJ2-3; 14 nucleotides line up with TRBD2. CDR1 SGHTA and CDR2 FQGNSA come from the germline V gene. CDR3 length equals 17 residues. V gave up 5 bases and J gave up 2 bases; unmatched junction bases: 6.

The chain joins TRBV11-1 to TRBJ2-1; D remains ambiguous. The ends were cut back, 10 bases at V and 8 bases at J, with 15 bases in the middle. The germline CDR1 and CDR2 sequences are SGHAT and FQDESV (reference sequence). This CDR3 is 12 amino acids long. DNA of the CDR3: TGTGCCACTTCGGTCAGCGACTATGAGCAGTTCTTC. As protein: CATSVSDYEQFF.

The V and J genes are TRBV5-5 and TRBJ1-2, with D possibly matching TRBD1 (5 bases). Germline assignment: CDR1 SGHKS and CDR2 YYEKEE (reference sequence). Trimming removed 0 bases from V and 8 bases from J, with 11 bases in between. There are 13 residues in the CDR3. CDR3 in amino acids: CASSLGGGRGYTF. Written as DNA, the CDR3 is TGTGCCAGCAGCTTGGGGGGCGGGAGAGGCTACACCTTC.

This chain's CDR3 is CAWSRDRHSNQPQHF. In DNA form, the CDR3 reads TGTGCCTGGAGCCGGGACAGACATAGCAATCAGCCCCAGCATTTT. The chain recombines TRBV30 with TRBJ1-5; 7 bases align to TRBD1. This CDR3 has 15 residues. Per the germline V gene, CDR1 is GTSNPN and CDR2 is SVGIG (reference sequence). The trim removed 3 bases at V and 0 bases at J, leaving 5 bases unmatched.

V and J are TRBV7-2 and TRBJ1-1, with 8 bases that match TRBD1. This CDR3 has 14 residues. Germline V gene data show CDR1 as SGHTA and CDR2 as FQGNSA. J was trimmed by 5 bases and V by 4 bases; bases with no gene match: 6. DNA of the CDR3: TGTGCCAGCAGCTACTCAGGGGGCTGGACTGAAGCTTTCTTT. Protein product: CASSYSGGWTEAFF.

The genes are TRBV7-2 and TRBJ1-2, with TRBD1 identical over 9 bases. CDR1 SGHTA and CDR2 FQGNSA come from the germline V gene. The CDR3 consists of 17 residues. V dropped 2 bases and J dropped 8; count of bases not matched to a gene: 15. DNA of the CDR3: TGTGCCAGCAGCTTAAATGCGGGGACAGGGAGGAAGGGAGGCTACACCTTC. This translates into CASSLNAGTGRKGGYTF.

The rearrangement joins TRBV5-1 to TRBJ2-1, with 8 bases that match TRBD1. Germline V gene data show CDR1 as SGHRS and CDR2 as YFSETQ. The CDR3 covers 17 residues. J gave up 0 bases and V 3 bases, and 8 bases lay outside the gene matches. CDR3 region: CASSSTGGINSYNEQFF. CDR3 coding DNA: TGCGCCAGCAGCTCCACAGGGGGGATCAACTCCTACAATGAGCAGTTCTTC.

V is TRBV28 and J is TRBJ2-1; perhaps TRBD2 as D (5 bases). V lost 6 bases to trimming and J lost 6 bases, with 12 bases between them. Germline loops: CDR1 MDHEN, CDR2 SYDVKM. The CDR3 length is 13 residues. This CDR3 is CASSTPGLNEQFF. CDR3 bases: TGTGCCAGCAGCACGCCCGGACTCAATGAGCAGTTCTTC. The complete variable domain, with remaining parts taken from reference TRBV28 and TRBJ2-1, reads DVKVTQSSRYLVKRTGEKVFLECVQDMDHENMFWYRQDPGLGLRLIYFSYDVKMKEKGDIPEGYSVSREKKERFSLILESASTNQTSMYLCASSTPGLNEQFFGPGTRLTVL.

The chain is built from TRBV7-2 and TRBJ2-6; D might be TRBD2 (5 bases). Germline V gene sequence: CDR1 SGHTA, CDR2 FQGNSA. Trimming removed 3 bases at V and 0 bases at J, with 6 bases between. This CDR3 is 15 amino acids long. The CDR3 region has the DNA TGTGCCAGCAGCTTGAGGGCCTCTGGGGCCAACGTCCTGACTTTC. Its protein product is CASSLRASGANVLTF.

The chain has TRBV6-1 and TRBJ2-1; no firm D call. The CDR3 contains 11 residues. The V gene's germline CDR1 is MNHNS and CDR2 SASEGT. The CDR3, as DNA: TGTACCGGTGGCGGCTACAATGAGCAGTTCTTC. Protein: CTGGGYNEQFF.

The sample holds one count of this clone. The rearrangement links TRBV27 to TRBJ2-2; D possibly corresponds to TRBD2 (5 bases). The V end lost 5 bases, the J end lost 3 bases, and 19 bases lay between the germline ends. Germline V gene sequence: CDR1 MNHEY, CDR2 SMNVEV (reference sequence). The CDR3 is made up of 17 amino acids. The CDR3 DNA reads TGTGCCAGCAGTAGCTTGAGGTTCACGGAGGACACCGGGGAGCTGTTTTTT. This gives the protein CASSSLRFTEDTGELFF.